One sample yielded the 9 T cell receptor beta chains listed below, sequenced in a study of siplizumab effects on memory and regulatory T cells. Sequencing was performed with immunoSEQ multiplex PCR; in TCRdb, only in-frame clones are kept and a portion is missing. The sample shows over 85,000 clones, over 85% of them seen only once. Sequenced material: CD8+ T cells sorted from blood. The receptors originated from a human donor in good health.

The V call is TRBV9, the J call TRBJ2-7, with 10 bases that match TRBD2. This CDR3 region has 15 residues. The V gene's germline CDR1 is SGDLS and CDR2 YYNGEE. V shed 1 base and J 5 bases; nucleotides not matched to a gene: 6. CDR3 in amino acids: CASSVLAGEEHEQYF. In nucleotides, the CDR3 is TGTGCCAGCAGCGTACTAGCGGGAGAGGAGCACGAGCAGTACTTC.

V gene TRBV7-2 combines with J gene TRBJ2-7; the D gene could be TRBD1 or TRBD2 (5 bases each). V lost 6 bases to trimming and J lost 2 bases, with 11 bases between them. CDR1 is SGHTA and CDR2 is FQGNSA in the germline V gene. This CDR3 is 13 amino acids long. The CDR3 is CASSPGHPYEQYF. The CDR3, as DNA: TGTGCCAGCAGTCCGGGGCACCCCTACGAGCAGTACTTC.

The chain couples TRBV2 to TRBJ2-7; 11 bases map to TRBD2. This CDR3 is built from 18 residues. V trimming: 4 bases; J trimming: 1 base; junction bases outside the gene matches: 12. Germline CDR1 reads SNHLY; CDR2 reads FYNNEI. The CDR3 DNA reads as TGTGCCAGCAGTGGGGAGGGACTAGCGGACCCCTTATCCTACGAGCAGTACTTC. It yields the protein CASSGEGLADPLSYEQYF.

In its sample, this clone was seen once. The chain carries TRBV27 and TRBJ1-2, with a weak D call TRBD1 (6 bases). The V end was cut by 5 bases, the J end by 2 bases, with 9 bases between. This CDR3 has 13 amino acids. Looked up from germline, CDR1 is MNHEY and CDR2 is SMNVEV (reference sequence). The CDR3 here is CASSPTGNYGYTF. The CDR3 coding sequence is TGTGCCAGCAGTCCCACAGGGAACTATGGCTACACCTTC.

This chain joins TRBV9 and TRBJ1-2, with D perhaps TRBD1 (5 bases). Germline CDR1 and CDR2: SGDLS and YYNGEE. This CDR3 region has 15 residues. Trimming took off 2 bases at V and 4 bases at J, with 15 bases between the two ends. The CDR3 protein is CASSVTTGTLYGYTF. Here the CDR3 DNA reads TGTGCCAGCAGCGTTACAACCGGGACTCTCTATGGCTACACCTTC.

This CDR3 reads CAWSVLEGPNEKLFF. For the CDR3, the DNA is TGTGCCTGGAGTGTACTCGAGGGACCCAATGAAAAACTGTTTTTT. This rearrangement joins TRBV30 to TRBJ1-4; perhaps TRBD1 as D (5 bases). CDR1 and CDR2 from the germline V gene are GTSNPN and SVGIG (reference sequence). The CDR3 consists of 15 residues. Trimming removed 0 bases from V and 5 bases from J, with 13 bases in between.

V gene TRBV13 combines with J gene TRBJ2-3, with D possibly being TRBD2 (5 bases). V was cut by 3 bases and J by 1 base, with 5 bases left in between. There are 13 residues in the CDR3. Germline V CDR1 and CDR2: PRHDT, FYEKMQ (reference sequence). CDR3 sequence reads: CASSLRGTDTQYF. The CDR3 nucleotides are TGTGCCAGCAGCTTGCGGGGCACAGATACGCAGTATTTT.

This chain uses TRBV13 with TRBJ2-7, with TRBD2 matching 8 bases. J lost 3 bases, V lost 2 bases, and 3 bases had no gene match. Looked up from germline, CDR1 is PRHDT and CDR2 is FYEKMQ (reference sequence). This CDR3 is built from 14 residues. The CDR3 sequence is CASSLTGGVYEQYF. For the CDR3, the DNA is TGTGCCAGCAGCTTAACCGGGGGGGTCTACGAGCAGTACTTC.

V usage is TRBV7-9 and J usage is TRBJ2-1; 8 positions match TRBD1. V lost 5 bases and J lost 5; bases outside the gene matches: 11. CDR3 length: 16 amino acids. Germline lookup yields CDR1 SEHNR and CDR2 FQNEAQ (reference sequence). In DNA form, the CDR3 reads TGTGCCAGCAGCGCTCCTGTGGACAGGGTAGACAATGAGCAGTTCTTC. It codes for CASSAPVDRVDNEQFF.